The next 15 T cell receptor beta chains were all read from a single sample in a study of a mutant IDH1 vaccine in newly diagnosed glioma. Repertoires were generated with immunoSEQ multiplex PCR, while TCRdb's copy carries only in-frame clones and drops some. The data contain over 50,000 clones, around 89% of them singletons. These receptors lack a known antigen. The time point is: week 5, during vaccination. A 20-mer mutant IDH1 peptide at 300 ug was injected subcutaneously with topical imiquimod. Sample: PBMCs, taken from a glioma patient whose treatment included an IDH1 peptide vaccine. The receptors derive from a woman aged 35 to 49 with glioma.

The rearrangement joins TRBV12-5 to TRBJ1-1; 8 bases fit TRBD1. Trimming cost V 5 bases and J 1 base; bases outside gene matches: 6. CDR1 and CDR2 (germline): LGHNT, FRNRAP. This CDR3 contains 15 residues. The CDR3 bases are TGTGCTAGTGGTCCCGGACAGGGTAGGAACACTGAAGCTTTCTTT. Translation gives CASGPGQGRNTEAFF.

This clone has only one observation. The V and J genes are TRBV2 and TRBJ2-7; D gene unclear. The V end lost 8 bases, the J end lost 2 bases, and 10 bases lay between the germline ends. This CDR3 has 12 residues. Per germline, CDR1 SNHLY and CDR2 FYNNEI. The CDR3 DNA sequence: TGTGCCAGCGGGGAAACAGCCTACGAGCAGTACTTC. It codes for CASGETAYEQYF.

The J gene is TRBJ1-5, the V gene TRBV5-8; D call uncertain. V lost 4 bases and J lost 2, with 10 bases in between. The germline V gene encodes CDR1 SGHTS and CDR2 YDEGEE. The CDR3 is made up of 14 amino acids. The CDR3 sequence is CASSRNGGNQPQHF. CDR3 bases: TGTGCCAGCAGCCGGAACGGGGGCAATCAGCCCCAGCATTTT.

V and J are TRBV29-1 and TRBJ1-2; D is perhaps TRBD1 (5 bases). From germline, CDR1 is SQVTM and CDR2 ANQGSEA. This CDR3 is 14 amino acids long. V was trimmed by 4 bases and J by 4 bases, leaving 16 bases between them. The CDR3 DNA reads TGCAGCGTTGGGGCTGGGGACCGGAGCTATGGCTACACCTTC. It encodes CSVGAGDRSYGYTF.

The V call is TRBV10-3, the J call TRBJ1-5, with D unresolved. From germline, CDR1 is ENHRY and CDR2 SYGVKD. This CDR3 is built from 14 residues. Trimming cost V 4 bases and J 6 bases, with 13 bases left between them. The CDR3 protein is CAISVGQLGQPQHF. CDR3 DNA: TGTGCCATCAGTGTGGGCCAGTTAGGTCAGCCCCAGCATTTT.

The chain employs TRBV14 and TRBJ1-2; 11 bases map to TRBD1. This CDR3 has 15 amino acids. The junction had 6 bases not matched to a gene; V was cut back by 1 base and J by 8 bases. CDR1 and CDR2 from the germline V gene are SGHDN and FVKESK. Written as DNA, the CDR3 is TGTGCCAGCAGCCAAGTGGACAGGGGGCGCTTGGGCTACACCTTC. Its translation: CASSQVDRGRLGYTF.

The J gene is TRBJ2-3, the V gene TRBV7-2; tentatively, D is TRBD1 (5 bases). V was pared by 0 bases and J by 2 bases, with 9 bases between. The CDR3 runs to 15 residues. Germline assignment: CDR1 SGHTA and CDR2 FQGNSA. CDR3 coding DNA: TGTGCCAGCAGCTTAGCGGGGCAGGTCACAGATACGCAGTATTTT. Translation: CASSLAGQVTDTQYF.

V usage is TRBV7-9 and J usage is TRBJ2-1; 12 bases fit TRBD2. Germline values: CDR1 SEHNR, CDR2 FQNEAQ (reference sequence). The CDR3 length is 19 residues. With 5 bases clipped from V and 0 bases from J, the junction kept 11 bases outside the gene matches. The CDR3 is CASSPLGLAGGSSYNEQFF. The CDR3, as DNA: TGTGCCAGCAGCCCACTAGGTCTAGCGGGAGGGAGCTCCTACAATGAGCAGTTCTTC.

This chain links TRBV7-8 with TRBJ1-5; D is undetermined. This CDR3 has 16 amino acids. V dropped 5 bases and J dropped 5 bases, with 19 bases sitting between them. The germline CDR1 and CDR2 sequences are SGHVS and FQNEAQ. The CDR3: CASSPWTEILDQPQHF. For the CDR3, the DNA is TGTGCCAGCAGCCCGTGGACGGAGATCCTAGATCAGCCCCAGCATTTT.

The chain employs TRBV5-1 and TRBJ2-5; 8 bases agree with TRBD1. This CDR3 is built from 12 residues. CDR1 and CDR2 (germline): SGHRS, YFSETQ. V shed 7 bases and J 3 bases; nucleotides not matched to a gene: 2. The CDR3 loop is CASGQGEETQYF. The CDR3 DNA sequence: TGCGCCAGCGGACAGGGAGAAGAGACCCAGTACTTC.

This sequence joins TRBV5-1 and TRBJ2-5; a possible D gene is TRBD1 (6 bases). Per germline, CDR1 SGHRS and CDR2 YFSETQ. The CDR3 sequence is 14 residues long. With 0 bases removed from V and 2 bases from J, the gap between germline ends came to 8 bases. This chain's CDR3 is CASSLGTAQETQYF. In DNA form, the CDR3 reads TGCGCCAGCAGCTTGGGGACAGCTCAAGAGACCCAGTACTTC.

The chain combines TRBV4-1 with TRBJ1-4, with D possibly TRBD1 on 6 matching bases. Trimming removed 2 bases at V and 7 bases at J, with 20 bases between. The CDR3 runs to 17 residues. The germline V gene has CDR1 MGHRA and CDR2 YSYEKL. The CDR3 region is CASSQRGVRGAGEKLFF. The CDR3 DNA follows: TGCGCCAGCAGCCAACGAGGGGTTAGGGGGGCGGGTGAAAAACTGTTTTTT.

The V and J genes are TRBV6-1 and TRBJ2-7; D is undetermined. Per the germline V gene, CDR1 is MNHNS and CDR2 is SASEGT. The length of the CDR3 is 14 residues. Trimming took off 4 bases at V and 3 bases at J, with 13 bases between the two ends. The CDR3 nucleotides read TGTGCCAGCAGTGGAATGGGGTTGGGCTACGAGCAGTACTTC. Protein product: CASSGMGLGYEQYF.

The chain has TRBV5-6 and TRBJ1-2, with 10 bases that match TRBD1. Looked up from germline, CDR1 is SGHDT and CDR2 is YYEEEE. This CDR3 is 14 amino acids long. The V gene end was trimmed by 3 bases and the J gene end by 8 bases; junction bases not matched to a gene: 7. This chain's CDR3 is CASSWDRGVHGYTF. DNA for the CDR3: TGTGCCAGCAGCTGGGACAGGGGAGTACACGGCTACACCTTC.

CDR3 nucleotide sequence: TGTGCCAGTACCCCAGGTACCACGGGGGCCTATGGCTACACCTTC. It specifies CASTPGTTGAYGYTF. The chain combines TRBV19 with TRBJ1-2, with TRBD1 as a possible D gene (6 bases). V dropped 7 bases and J dropped 4 bases, with 19 bases sitting between them. The length of the CDR3 is 15 residues. Per germline, CDR1 LNHDA and CDR2 SQIVND (reference sequence).